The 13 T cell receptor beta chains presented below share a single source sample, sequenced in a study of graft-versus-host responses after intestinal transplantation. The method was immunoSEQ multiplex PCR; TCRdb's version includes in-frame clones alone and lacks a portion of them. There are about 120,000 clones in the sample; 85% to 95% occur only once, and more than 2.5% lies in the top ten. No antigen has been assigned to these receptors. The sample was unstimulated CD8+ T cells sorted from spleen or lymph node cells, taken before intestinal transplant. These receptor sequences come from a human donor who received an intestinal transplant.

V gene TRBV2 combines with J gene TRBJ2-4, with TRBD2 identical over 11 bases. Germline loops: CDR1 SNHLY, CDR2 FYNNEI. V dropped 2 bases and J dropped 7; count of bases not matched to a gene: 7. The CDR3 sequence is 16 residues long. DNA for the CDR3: TGTGCCAGCAGTGAATTAGCGGGAGGGCCACTGAACATTCAGTACTTC. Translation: CASSELAGGPLNIQYF.

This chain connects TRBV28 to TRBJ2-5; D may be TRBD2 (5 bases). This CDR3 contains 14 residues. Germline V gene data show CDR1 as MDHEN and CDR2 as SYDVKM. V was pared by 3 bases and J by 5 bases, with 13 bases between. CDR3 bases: TGTGCCAGCAGTTTCAAAGAGGGCGCGGAGACCCAGTACTTC. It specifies CASSFKEGAETQYF.

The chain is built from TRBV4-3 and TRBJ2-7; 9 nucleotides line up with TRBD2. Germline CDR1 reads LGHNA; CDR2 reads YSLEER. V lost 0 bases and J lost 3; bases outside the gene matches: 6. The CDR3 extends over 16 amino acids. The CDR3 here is CASSQDWTSADYEQYF. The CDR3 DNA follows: TGCGCCAGCAGCCAAGATTGGACTAGCGCCGACTACGAGCAGTACTTC.

As DNA, the CDR3 is TGTGCCACCAGCAGAGAGAGGGGGAGGACAGACGAGCAGTACTTC. Amino acid sequence: CATSRERGRTDEQYF. The V and J genes are TRBV15 and TRBJ2-7, with D perhaps TRBD1 or TRBD2 (6 bases each). The germline V and J ends were trimmed by 0 bases and 5 bases, with 14 bases remaining between them. Per the germline V gene, CDR1 is LNHNV and CDR2 is YYDKDF (reference sequence). The CDR3 spans 15 residues.

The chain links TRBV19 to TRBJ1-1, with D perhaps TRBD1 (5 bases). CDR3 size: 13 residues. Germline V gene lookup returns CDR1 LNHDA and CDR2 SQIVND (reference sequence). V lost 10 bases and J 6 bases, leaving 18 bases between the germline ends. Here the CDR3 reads CATSSGAFAEAFF. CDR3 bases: TGTGCCACCTCCAGCGGGGCTTTCGCTGAAGCTTTCTTT.

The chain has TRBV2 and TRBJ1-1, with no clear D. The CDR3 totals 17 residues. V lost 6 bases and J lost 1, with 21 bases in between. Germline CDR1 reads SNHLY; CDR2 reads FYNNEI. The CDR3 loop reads CASRLPGNRDPNTEAFF. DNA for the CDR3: TGTGCCAGCAGGTTGCCCGGTAACAGAGACCCGAACACTGAAGCTTTCTTT.

CDR3 region: CASSFSRTDTQYF. Written as DNA, the CDR3 is TGTGCCAGCAGCTTTTCTCGCACAGATACGCAGTATTTT. The rearrangement uses TRBV7-3 and TRBJ2-3, with D unresolved. The germline gives CDR1 SGHTA, CDR2 FQGTGA. Trimming stripped 3 bases from V and 1 base from J, with 5 bases between. The CDR3 sequence is 13 residues long.

The DNA for the CDR3 is TGTGCCAGCATTCACCGGGACCGTGGGTACAATGAGCAGTTCTTC. It is translated as CASIHRDRGYNEQFF. The genes are TRBV28 and TRBJ2-1; D may match TRBD1 or TRBD2 (5 bases each). CDR1 and CDR2 (germline): MDHEN, SYDVKM. The CDR3 loop spans 15 amino acids. Between the trimmed V and J ends, which lost 7 bases and 4 bases, there was a span of 17 bases.

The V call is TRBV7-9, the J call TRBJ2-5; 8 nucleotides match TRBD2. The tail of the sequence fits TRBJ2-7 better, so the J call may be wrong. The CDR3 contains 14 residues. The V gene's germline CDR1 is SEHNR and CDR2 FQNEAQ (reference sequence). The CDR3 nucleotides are TGTGCCAGCAGCTCCGTGGGACTAGAATACGAGCAGTACTTC. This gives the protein CASSSVGLEYEQYF.

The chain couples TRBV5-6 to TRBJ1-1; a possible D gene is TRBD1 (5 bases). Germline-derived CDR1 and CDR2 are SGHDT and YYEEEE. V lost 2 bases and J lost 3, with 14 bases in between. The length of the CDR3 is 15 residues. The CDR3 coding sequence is TGTGCCAGCAGCTTCGCAGGGCTGGGGGACACTGAAGCTTTCTTT. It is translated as CASSFAGLGDTEAFF.

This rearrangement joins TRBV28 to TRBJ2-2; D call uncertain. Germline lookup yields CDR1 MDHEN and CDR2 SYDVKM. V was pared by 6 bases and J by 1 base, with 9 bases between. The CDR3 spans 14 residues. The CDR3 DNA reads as TGTGCCAGCAGGGCTCCGTTGAACACCGGGGAGCTGTTTTTT. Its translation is CASRAPLNTGELFF. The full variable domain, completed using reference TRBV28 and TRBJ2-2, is DVKVTQSSRYLVKRTGEKVFLECVQDMDHENMFWYRQDPGLGLRLIYFSYDVKMKEKGDIPEGYSVSREKKERFSLILESASTNQTSMYLCASRAPLNTGELFFGEGSRLTVL.

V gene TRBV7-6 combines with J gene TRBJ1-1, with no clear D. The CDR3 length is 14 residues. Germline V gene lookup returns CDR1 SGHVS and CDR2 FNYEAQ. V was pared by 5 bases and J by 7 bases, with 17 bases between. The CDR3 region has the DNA TGTGCCAGCAGCCCGCTAGGCGGGAATAGTGAAGCTTTCTTT. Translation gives CASSPLGGNSEAFF.

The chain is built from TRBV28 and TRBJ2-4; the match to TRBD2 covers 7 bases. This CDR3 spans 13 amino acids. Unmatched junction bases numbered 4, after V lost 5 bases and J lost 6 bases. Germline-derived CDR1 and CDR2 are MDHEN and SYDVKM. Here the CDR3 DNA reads TGTGCCAGCAGTCCTAGCGGAGCAAACATTCAGTACTTC. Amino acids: CASSPSGANIQYF.